This TCR beta chain came from a study of blood T cell repertoires in COVID-19 (dated by TCRdb to the early 2020s). With respect to the entire study: Collaborator samples came from the United States, Italy and Spain and covered acute and convalescent phases of COVID-19. The material from the prospective study consisted of cDNA or gDNA derived from T cells, B-cell-depleted T cells, or PBMCs. The dataset comprised deeply sampled blood TCRbeta repertoires from subjects exposed to, actively infected with, or recovered from COVID-19. The repertoires were made available in a free public database intended to serve as a resource for research on the immune response to SARS-CoV-2. The samples were drawn from the first 160 participants of the ongoing ImmuneRACE study and from over 950 subjects provided by 6 global collaborators. A de-identified subject ID, COVID-19 status, age in years and sex were almost always included in the sample metadata. Where available, HLA class I and class II types were obtained from metadata supplied by the sample provider rather than from assay-based typing. Points the paper makes about the study in general: The amount of clinical and demographic metadata varied by source and participant and was provided uncurated.

CDR1 and CDR2, per the germline V gene (reference sequence), are GTSNPN and SVGIG. The CDR3 spans 11 residues, from the cysteine through the phenylalanine. The sequence is cut down to CDR3 DNA, 33 bases in frame from base 1. Worth noting for this clone: Its antigen is not yet known. No base-level quality is on record; no much larger clone is a single base apart.

Whole blood was collected in K2EDTA tubes by collaborating institutions according to the institutions' own protocols. For TCRbeta analysis, collaborators shipped samples as frozen whole blood, isolated PBMCs, or DNA extracted from either of those sample types. The immunoSEQ Assay, a bias-controlled multiplex PCR, was used to amplify TCRbeta CDR3 regions from genomic DNA. Per the authors' processing: Within the assay, amplification of reference gene primers was used to estimate how many nucleated cells each sample contained. To quantify the absolute abundance of each unique TCRbeta CDR3 rearrangement, sequence reads were collapsed and filtered. For each sample, productive Simpson clonality was calculated by taking the square root of Simpson's diversity index across productive rearrangements. Here the immuneACCESS table is served through TCRdb, limited to in-frame sequences with V and J called. Missing clones are a known gap in these copies; in checked studies unresolved V genes cover under half, and the rest lacks a known reason. Clonal size and the V and J genes are those of that table, whereas D and trimming came from the DNA. The sample yields tens of thousands of clones; around 83% were counted once. The top ten clones comprise around 43% of the sample.

Sequencing was done on a sample of peripheral blood. In this chain, TRBV30 is recombined with TRBJ2-1; TRBD2 is a possible D gene, resting on 7 matching bases. The receptor comes from a man aged 80 or over with acute or convalescent COVID-19. The DNA sequence is given as TGTGCATGGGGGGGGCTCAATGAGCAGTTCTTC. This codes for CAWGGLNEQFF.